These T cell receptor beta chains were read from a single sample in a study of early T cells in non-severe SARS-CoV-2 infection. A single record per CDR3 protein comes from TCRdb applying MiXCR to the 5' RACE reads. The table has roughly 56,000 distinct CDR3 sequences, around 8% seen once; the top ten hold roughly 4.2%. Specimen: whole blood. Source of these receptors: an adult who was a healthcare worker with PCR-confirmed SARS-CoV-2 infection or an uninfected control (not recorded which). Each CDR3 is given with its conserved first and last residue. The order of the fields is V gene, D gene, J gene, clone size, CDR3 protein, CDR3 DNA. The D gene is left open where the match is weak. Size tells how often a clone was seen (once, few, many) or the class of an expanded clone, and some rows leave it out.

v_gene: TRBV28; d_gene: TRBD2; j_gene: TRBJ2-3; abundance: .; CDR3aa: CASSLSGGTDTQYF; CDR3nt: TGTGCCAGCAGTCTTAGCGGGGGCACAGATACGCAGTATTTT
v_gene: TRBV6-6; d_gene: TRBD1; j_gene: TRBJ1-5; abundance: .; CDR3aa: CASSSATGTAPWQPQHF; CDR3nt: TGTGCCAGCAGTTCGGCGACCGGGACAGCTCCATGGCAGCCCCAGCATTTT
v_gene: TRBV28; d_gene: .; j_gene: TRBJ2-7; abundance: many; CDR3aa: CASSRQPLHEQYF; CDR3nt: TGTGCCAGCAGTCGCCAGCCGCTCCACGAGCAGTACTTC
v_gene: TRBV2; d_gene: TRBD2; j_gene: TRBJ2-3; abundance: .; CDR3aa: CASTASGMSDTQYF; CDR3nt: TGTGCCAGCACGGCTAGCGGAATGTCGGATACGCAGTATTTT
v_gene: TRBV29-1; d_gene: TRBD1; j_gene: TRBJ2-6; abundance: few; CDR3aa: CSVTGANSGANVLTF; CDR3nt: TGCAGCGTGACAGGGGCCAACTCTGGGGCCAACGTCCTGACTTTC
v_gene: TRBV10-3; d_gene: TRBD2; j_gene: TRBJ2-1; abundance: .; CDR3aa: CAISGLEVPEQFF; CDR3nt: TGTGCCATCTCGGGACTAGAGGTGCCGGAGCAGTTCTTC
v_gene: TRBV4-1; d_gene: .; j_gene: TRBJ2-5; abundance: .; CDR3aa: CASSQDPFKTQETQYF; CDR3nt: TGCGCCAGCAGCCAAGATCCCTTTAAGACCCAAGAGACCCAGTACTTC
v_gene: TRBV20-1; d_gene: TRBD2; j_gene: TRBJ2-7; abundance: many; CDR3aa: CSAPSGNSYEQYF; CDR3nt: TGCAGTGCCCCTAGCGGGAACTCCTACGAGCAGTACTTC
v_gene: TRBV7-8; d_gene: .; j_gene: TRBJ2-5; abundance: many; CDR3aa: CASRFRGEETQYF; CDR3nt: TGTGCCAGCAGATTCAGGGGGGAAGAGACCCAGTACTTC
v_gene: TRBV20-1; d_gene: .; j_gene: TRBJ1-2; abundance: .; CDR3aa: CSAREGIYGYTF; CDR3nt: TGCAGTGCTAGAGAAGGCATCTATGGCTACACCTTC
v_gene: TRBV14; d_gene: .; j_gene: TRBJ1-1; abundance: few; CDR3aa: CASSQAHFNTEAFF; CDR3nt: TGTGCCAGCAGCCAAGCCCACTTCAACACTGAAGCTTTCTTT
v_gene: TRBV7-2; d_gene: .; j_gene: TRBJ1-6; abundance: .; CDR3aa: CASSLDFRKPLHF; CDR3nt: TGTGCCAGCAGCTTAGATTTCAGGAAACCCCTCCACTTT
v_gene: TRBV20-1; d_gene: TRBD2; j_gene: TRBJ2-5; abundance: few; CDR3aa: CSARGTSGNQETQYF; CDR3nt: TGCAGTGCTAGAGGGACTAGCGGGAATCAAGAGACCCAGTACTTC
v_gene: TRBV13; d_gene: .; j_gene: TRBJ2-7; abundance: few; CDR3aa: CASGGALNEQYF; CDR3nt: TGTGCCAGCGGGGGGGCTCTGAACGAGCAGTACTTC
v_gene: TRBV12-5; d_gene: .; j_gene: TRBJ2-5; abundance: .; CDR3aa: CASGLGGSIETQYF; CDR3nt: TGTGCTAGTGGTTTGGGGGGGAGCATCGAGACCCAGTACTTC
v_gene: TRBV5-3; d_gene: TRBD2; j_gene: TRBJ2-3; abundance: .; CDR3aa: CARSREASDTQYF; CDR3nt: TGTGCCAGAAGCCGGGAGGCCAGTGATACGCAGTATTTT
v_gene: TRBV19; d_gene: .; j_gene: TRBJ2-7; abundance: .; CDR3aa: CASSLRQGGAVAYEQYF; CDR3nt: TGTGCCAGTAGTCTGAGACAGGGAGGAGCGGTTGCCTACGAGCAGTACTTC
v_gene: TRBV4-1; d_gene: TRBD2; j_gene: TRBJ2-1; abundance: .; CDR3aa: CASSQDRTGGPSYNEQFF; CDR3nt: TGCGCCAGCAGCCAAGATCGGACGGGGGGGCCGTCCTACAATGAGCAGTTCTTC
v_gene: TRBV20-1; d_gene: .; j_gene: TRBJ1-1; abundance: few; CDR3aa: CSASDGNTEAFF; CDR3nt: TGCAGTGCTTCCGACGGGAACACTGAAGCTTTCTTT
v_gene: TRBV24-1; d_gene: TRBD1; j_gene: TRBJ1-2; abundance: .; CDR3aa: CATSEGQGYGYTF; CDR3nt: TGTGCCACCAGTGAGGGACAGGGGTATGGCTACACCTTC
v_gene: TRBV7-6; d_gene: .; j_gene: TRBJ2-3; abundance: many; CDR3aa: CASSLWVTDTQYF; CDR3nt: TGTGCCAGCAGCTTATGGGTCACAGATACGCAGTATTTT
v_gene: TRBV29-1; d_gene: .; j_gene: TRBJ2-1; abundance: many; CDR3aa: CSVVPQQSPDGSSYNEQFF; CDR3nt: TGCAGCGTTGTGCCTCAACAAAGCCCCGACGGAAGCTCCTACAATGAGCAGTTCTTC
v_gene: TRBV30; d_gene: .; j_gene: TRBJ2-2; abundance: many; CDR3aa: CAWSVRGELFF; CDR3nt: TGTGCCTGGAGTGTACGGGGGGAGCTGTTTTTT
v_gene: TRBV7-8; d_gene: TRBD2; j_gene: TRBJ2-5; abundance: few; CDR3aa: CASSLERRERGETQYF; CDR3nt: TGTGCCAGCAGCTTAGAAAGGCGGGAGAGGGGAGAGACCCAGTACTTC
v_gene: TRBV6-1; d_gene: .; j_gene: TRBJ2-7; abundance: .; CDR3aa: CASSEEGGTYEQYF; CDR3nt: TGTGCCAGCAGTGAAGAGGGGGGAACCTACGAGCAGTACTTC
v_gene: TRBV28; d_gene: TRBD2; j_gene: TRBJ2-1; abundance: many; CDR3aa: CASSTSGTSANEQFF; CDR3nt: TGTGCCAGCAGTACCTCCGGGACTAGCGCGAATGAGCAGTTCTTC
v_gene: TRBV7-9; d_gene: .; j_gene: TRBJ1-4; abundance: .; CDR3aa: CASSEDLREKLFF; CDR3nt: TGTGCCAGCAGCGAGGACCTTAGGGAAAAACTGTTTTTT
v_gene: TRBV11-2; d_gene: .; j_gene: TRBJ2-3; abundance: few; CDR3aa: CASSLEARFVGTDTQYF; CDR3nt: TGTGCCAGCAGCTTAGAAGCGAGATTTGTTGGCACAGATACGCAGTATTTT
v_gene: TRBV7-7; d_gene: .; j_gene: TRBJ1-1; abundance: many; CDR3aa: CASSLDLNTEAFF; CDR3nt: TGTGCCAGCAGCTTAGACCTGAACACTGAAGCTTTCTTT
v_gene: TRBV7-8; d_gene: TRBD2; j_gene: TRBJ2-3; abundance: many; CDR3aa: CASSPSRGGIEVGDTQYF; CDR3nt: TGTGCCAGCAGCCCGAGTCGGGGGGGCATTGAGGTTGGAGATACGCAGTATTTT
v_gene: TRBV5-5; d_gene: TRBD1; j_gene: TRBJ2-1; abundance: .; CDR3aa: CASSRYGTAPSSYNEQFF; CDR3nt: TGTGCCAGCAGCCGATACGGGACAGCCCCAAGCTCCTACAATGAGCAGTTCTTC
v_gene: TRBV9; d_gene: TRBD2; j_gene: TRBJ2-7; abundance: .; CDR3aa: CASSAPGTSSYEQYF; CDR3nt: TGTGCCAGCAGCGCACCCGGGACTAGCTCCTACGAGCAGTACTTC
v_gene: TRBV5-1; d_gene: .; j_gene: TRBJ2-7; abundance: few; CDR3aa: CASLSLYSTYEQYF; CDR3nt: TGCGCCAGCCTCAGCTTGTATTCCACCTACGAGCAGTACTTC
v_gene: TRBV10-1; d_gene: TRBD1; j_gene: TRBJ2-7; abundance: .; CDR3aa: CASGPGQGAVEQYF; CDR3nt: TGCGCCAGCGGACCCGGACAGGGGGCAGTCGAGCAGTACTTC
v_gene: TRBV7-6; d_gene: .; j_gene: TRBJ2-5; abundance: once; CDR3aa: CASSLPSRETQYF; CDR3nt: TGTGCCAGCAGCTTACCTTCCAGGGAGACCCAGTACTTC
v_gene: TRBV7-2; d_gene: TRBD2; j_gene: TRBJ2-3; abundance: .; CDR3aa: CASSRQAGGSTDTQYF; CDR3nt: TGTGCCAGCAGCCGGCAAGCGGGGGGGAGCACAGATACGCAGTATTTT
v_gene: TRBV2; d_gene: TRBD2; j_gene: TRBJ2-3; abundance: .; CDR3aa: CASSWTSGRGDTQYF; CDR3nt: TGTGCCAGCAGTTGGACTAGCGGGAGGGGAGATACGCAGTATTTT
v_gene: TRBV12-3/TRBV12-4; d_gene: .; j_gene: TRBJ1-4; abundance: .; CDR3aa: CASTWGGGLEKLFF; CDR3nt: TGTGCCAGCACCTGGGGGGGAGGCCTTGAAAAACTGTTTTTT
v_gene: TRBV6-5; d_gene: .; j_gene: TRBJ1-3; abundance: once; CDR3aa: CASRTRGSGNTIYF; CDR3nt: TGTGCCAGCAGGACCAGGGGTTCTGGAAACACCATATATTTT
v_gene: TRBV20-1; d_gene: .; j_gene: TRBJ2-3; abundance: many; CDR3aa: CSANGGQREGDTDTQYF; CDR3nt: TGCAGTGCTAACGGAGGACAGCGAGAAGGGGACACAGATACGCAGTATTTT
v_gene: TRBV10-2; d_gene: .; j_gene: TRBJ1-4; abundance: few; CDR3aa: CASSRSEGMEKLFF; CDR3nt: TGCGCCAGCAGTAGGTCCGAGGGTATGGAAAAACTGTTTTTT
v_gene: TRBV9; d_gene: .; j_gene: TRBJ1-1; abundance: few; CDR3aa: CASSARTVRNEAFF; CDR3nt: TGTGCCAGCAGCGCAAGGACAGTACGAAATGAAGCTTTCTTT
v_gene: TRBV20-1; d_gene: .; j_gene: TRBJ2-7; abundance: few; CDR3aa: CSAANAVSSYEQYF; CDR3nt: TGCAGTGCGGCTAACGCGGTGAGCTCCTACGAGCAGTACTTC
v_gene: TRBV15; d_gene: .; j_gene: TRBJ2-7; abundance: many; CDR3aa: CATSRDGYEQYF; CDR3nt: TGTGCCACCAGCAGAGATGGCTACGAGCAGTACTTC
v_gene: TRBV2; d_gene: TRBD1; j_gene: TRBJ2-7; abundance: .; CDR3aa: CASTPRDRVNEQYF; CDR3nt: TGTGCCAGCACTCCCCGGGACAGAGTAAACGAGCAGTACTTC
v_gene: TRBV29-1; d_gene: TRBD1; j_gene: TRBJ2-1; abundance: .; CDR3aa: CSVWTGGGEQFF; CDR3nt: TGCAGCGTATGGACAGGGGGCGGTGAGCAGTTCTTC
v_gene: TRBV5-1; d_gene: TRBD2; j_gene: TRBJ2-1; abundance: many; CDR3aa: CASRRPGTSGNEQFF; CDR3nt: TGCGCCAGCAGGCGACCCGGGACTAGCGGAAATGAGCAGTTCTTC
v_gene: TRBV3-1; d_gene: .; j_gene: TRBJ2-7; abundance: few; CDR3aa: CASSQGPGRYYEQYF; CDR3nt: TGTGCCAGCAGCCAAGGTCCGGGACGGTATTACGAGCAGTACTTC
v_gene: TRBV5-6; d_gene: TRBD1; j_gene: TRBJ1-2; abundance: .; CDR3aa: CASSLKDRTNYGYTF; CDR3nt: TGTGCCAGCAGCTTGAAGGACAGGACTAACTATGGCTACACCTTC